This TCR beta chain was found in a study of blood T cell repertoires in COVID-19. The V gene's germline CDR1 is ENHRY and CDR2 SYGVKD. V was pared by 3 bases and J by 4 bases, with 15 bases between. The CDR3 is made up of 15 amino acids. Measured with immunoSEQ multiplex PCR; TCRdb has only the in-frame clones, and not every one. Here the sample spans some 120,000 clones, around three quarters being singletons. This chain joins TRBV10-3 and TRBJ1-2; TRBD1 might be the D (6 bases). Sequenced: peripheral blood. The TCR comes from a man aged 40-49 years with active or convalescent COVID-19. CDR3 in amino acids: CAISDPGARGYGYTF. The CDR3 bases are TGTGCCATCAGTGACCCAGGGGCCCGGGGCTATGGCTACACCTTC.